This T cell receptor beta chain is drawn from a study of blood T cell repertoires in COVID-19. About the study: T cells, B-cell-depleted T cells, or PBMCs provided the cDNA or gDNA that served as material.

The CDR3 is made up of 14 amino acids. Germline CDR1 and CDR2: MGHRA and YSYEKL. Trimming removed 4 bases at V and 8 bases at J, with 17 bases between. Assay used: immunoSEQ multiplex PCR; TCRdb lists only in-frame clones, some missing. Altogether 150,000 or so clones are present, roughly 90% being singletons, with the ten largest covering 0.53%. J is TRBJ1-1 and V is TRBV4-1; a weak D match, TRBD1 (6 bases). The clonotype comes from a man between 50 and 59 years old with acute or convalescent COVID-19. The sequencing input was peripheral blood. CDR3 DNA: TGCGCCAGCAGCCCCCGGGCAGGGGTTAAAGAAGCTTTCTTT. Its translation: CASSPRAGVKEAFF.